Sequencing of this T cell receptor (beta chain) was carried out in a study of vaccination effects on CD4 cells after COVID-19. The CDR3 spans 14 residues. The V gene's germline CDR1 is ENHRY and CDR2 SYGVKD. V lost 4 bases and J lost 2, with 8 bases in between. For this clone: The antigen remains undetermined.

Some clones are missing from TCRdb's copy, which holds only in-frame ones; the method was immunoSEQ multiplex PCR. The table has fewer than 75,000 clones, nearly 80% seen once. Upon completion of around 9 days in culture, CD4+ T cells were isolated. BNT162b2 vaccine or mRNA-1273 vaccine was given to participants in two doses. This specimen was CD4+ T cells from PBMCs cultured without peptide, taken after COVID-19 vaccination. The J gene is TRBJ2-2, the V gene TRBV10-3, with D perhaps TRBD2 (6 bases). The clonotype originates from a human donor who received a COVID-19 vaccine. The DNA for the CDR3 is TGTGCCATCAGTGGGCGGGAAAACACCGGGGAGCTGTTTTTT. This sequence encodes CAISGRENTGELFF.